This entry lists 17 T cell receptor beta chains sequenced from one sample in a study of T cell responses to AZD1222 COVID-19 vaccine. Some clones are missing from TCRdb's copy, which holds only in-frame ones; the method was immunoSEQ multiplex PCR. The data hold about 110,000 clones, with about 90% observed a single time. The sequences come from peripheral blood, collected on day 0 of AZD1222 vaccination. Every receptor here comes from an adult in good health.

This clone came up once. The V call is TRBV28, the J call TRBJ2-1; weak D call: TRBD1 (6 bases). This CDR3 has 16 amino acids. Trimming took off 7 bases at V and 0 bases at J, with 16 bases between the two ends. Germline V gene sequence: CDR1 MDHEN, CDR2 SYDVKM. The CDR3 DNA sequence: TGTGCCAGCATGGGGGCTAGCCCCAGCTCCTACAATGAGCAGTTCTTC. Its protein is CASMGASPSSYNEQFF.

The chain combines TRBV5-4 with TRBJ2-1; no definite D call. Germline values: CDR1 SGHNT, CDR2 YYREEE (reference sequence). CDR3 length: 15 amino acids. V lost 0 bases, J lost 0 bases, and 7 bases lay in between. The CDR3 DNA follows: TGTGCCAGCAGCTTGGGCCAAAGCTCCTACAATGAGCAGTTCTTC. Translation gives CASSLGQSSYNEQFF.

A single count supports this clone. The V and J genes are TRBV5-6 and TRBJ1-5; D call uncertain. The V gene's germline CDR1 is SGHDT and CDR2 YYEEEE. The length of the CDR3 is 14 residues. Trimming removed 0 bases from V and 7 bases from J, with 11 bases in between. The CDR3 loop reads CASSLVGVSQPQHF. CDR3 sequence (DNA): TGTGCCAGCAGCTTGGTCGGGGTGTCCCAGCCCCAGCATTTT.

The V gene is TRBV18, the J gene TRBJ2-2, with D unclear. Per germline, CDR1 KGHSH and CDR2 LQKENI. Trimming removed 3 bases from V and 4 bases from J, with 9 bases in between. This CDR3 has 14 amino acids. The DNA of the CDR3 is TGTGCCAGCTCACCCCCACTGGTCACCGGGGAGCTGTTTTTT. Translation: CASSPPLVTGELFF.

This chain joins TRBV5-6 and TRBJ1-3; D uncertain. This CDR3 has 15 residues. The germline V gene has CDR1 SGHDT and CDR2 YYEEEE. V was cut by 4 bases and J by 0 bases, with 11 bases left in between. The CDR3 DNA reads as TGTGCCAGCAGCCGACCCCAGGCCTCTGGAAACACCATATATTTT. Its protein is CASSRPQASGNTIYF.

The chain couples TRBV28 to TRBJ1-4; D may be TRBD1 (5 bases). Germline V gene data show CDR1 as MDHEN and CDR2 as SYDVKM. V shed 2 bases and J shed 6 bases, with 13 bases lying between them. The CDR3 sequence is 15 residues long. In nucleotides, the CDR3 is TGTGCCAGCAGTTTAATGAGGCAGGGCGATGAAAAACTGTTTTTT. Protein product: CASSLMRQGDEKLFF.

This clone was seen only once. The chain links TRBV7-9 to TRBJ1-2; D gene ambiguous. The V and J ends lost 4 bases and 4 bases respectively, with 13 bases between them. This CDR3 contains 14 residues. CDR1 SEHNR and CDR2 FQNEAQ come from the germline V gene (reference sequence). CDR3 in DNA: TGTGCCAGCAGCTCTTCCACTGGAGGCTATGGCTACACCTTC. It yields the protein CASSSSTGGYGYTF. Full variable domain (remainder filled in from reference TRBV7-9 and TRBJ1-2): DTGVSQNPRHKITKRGQNVTFRCDPISEHNRLYWYRQTLGQGPEFLTYFQNEAQLEKSRLLSDRFSAERPKGSFSTLEIQRTEQGDSAMYLCASSSSTGGYGYTFGSGTRLTVV.

This clone has more than one count but fewer than ten. The chain uses TRBV14 and TRBJ1-6, with TRBD1 matching 7 bases. The CDR3 is made up of 13 amino acids. The germline V gene has CDR1 SGHDN and CDR2 FVKESK. V lost 4 bases and J lost 10; bases outside the gene matches: 4. CDR3 in amino acids: CASSRDRVSPLHF. The CDR3 nucleotides are TGTGCCAGCAGCCGAGACAGGGTCTCACCCCTCCACTTT.

The chain is built from TRBV19 and TRBJ1-2; TRBD1 matches at 8 bases. CDR1 and CDR2 (germline): LNHDA, SQIVND (reference sequence). This CDR3 is built from 16 residues. Trimming at V came to 1 base and at J to 6 bases, leaving 10 bases not matched to a gene. In nucleotides, the CDR3 is TGTGCCAGTAGTATAGGGGGGGGACAGGCGGTCCATGGCTACACCTTC. Translated: CASSIGGGQAVHGYTF.

This sequence joins TRBV18 and TRBJ1-3, with D unclear. The CDR3 covers 17 residues. The V gene lost 4 bases and the J gene lost 4 bases, with 20 bases spanning the gap. Germline CDR1 reads KGHSH; CDR2 reads LQKENI. CDR3 amino acids: CASSRRVTDRLGNTIYF. CDR3 coding DNA: TGTGCCAGCTCACGAAGGGTTACTGATCGATTGGGAAACACCATATATTTT.

The chain recombines TRBV5-1 with TRBJ1-1; 7 bases fit TRBD1. Germline V lookup: CDR1 SGHRS, CDR2 YFSETQ. The CDR3 runs 14 residues. V lost 5 bases, J lost 1 base, and 5 bases stayed unmatched. This CDR3 is CASRDRTQNTEAFF. The CDR3 DNA reads TGCGCCAGCAGGGACAGGACACAGAACACTGAAGCTTTCTTT.

This chain joins TRBV7-8 and TRBJ2-7, with D possibly being TRBD2 (6 bases). The CDR3 length is 13 residues. With 3 bases removed from V and 2 bases from J, the gap between germline ends came to 8 bases. Germline assignment: CDR1 SGHVS and CDR2 FQNEAQ. This CDR3 reads CASSFPGAYEQYF. The CDR3 nucleotides read TGTGCCAGCAGCTTTCCGGGGGCCTACGAGCAGTACTTC.

The chain employs TRBV5-1 and TRBJ2-1; unclear D gene. V lost 7 bases and J 1 base, leaving 15 bases between the germline ends. Germline V lookup: CDR1 SGHRS, CDR2 YFSETQ. This CDR3 is built from 15 residues. CDR3 residues: CASGLSSGSYNEQFF. The CDR3 DNA reads TGCGCCAGCGGTTTATCTAGTGGTTCCTACAATGAGCAGTTCTTC.

About this clone: An end of the junction does not agree with germline; a read error may underlie this. CDR3 sequence: CASSLGPGVGTGELFF. The DNA for the CDR3 is TGTGCTAGCAGCTTAGGACCGGGGGTCGGCACCGGGGAGCTGTTTTTT. This chain links TRBV7-7 with TRBJ2-2, with D possibly being TRBD2 (6 bases). The CDR3 length is 16 residues. The germline gives CDR1 SSHAT, CDR2 FNYEAQ (reference sequence).

The V and J genes are TRBV19 and TRBJ1-5, with D tentatively TRBD1 (5 bases). Looked up from germline, CDR1 is LNHDA and CDR2 is SQIVND (reference sequence). CDR3 size: 18 residues. V was pared by 3 bases and J by 5 bases, with 23 bases between. CDR3 bases: TGTGCCAGTAGTATCGACTCTACCAGGGCGGTCAAGGATCAGCCCCAGCATTTT. It specifies CASSIDSTRAVKDQPQHF.

The chain carries TRBV7-3 and TRBJ1-2; D ambiguous. This CDR3 contains 14 residues. V was trimmed by 6 bases and J by 7 bases, leaving 18 bases between them. Germline CDR1 reads SGHTA; CDR2 reads FQGTGA. The chain's CDR3 is CASSSDSTIGGYTF. The CDR3 region has the DNA TGTGCCAGCAGTTCCGACTCGACAATCGGTGGCTACACCTTC.

V usage is TRBV5-1 and J usage is TRBJ1-4; 8 nucleotides agree with TRBD1. Germline CDR1 and CDR2: SGHRS and YFSETQ. V gave up 4 bases and J gave up 6 bases; unmatched junction bases: 14. The CDR3 has 17 residues. CDR3 loop: CASSVRSGQALDEKLFF. As DNA, the CDR3 is TGCGCCAGCAGCGTACGATCGGGACAGGCCCTCGATGAAAAACTGTTTTTT.